These T cell receptor beta chains were read from a single sample in a study of cytomegalovirus exposure and HLA in healthy donors. TCRdb keeps only in-frame clones here, not all; method: immunoSEQ multiplex PCR. The sample lists about 200,000 clones, roughly 79% occurring once. Sequenced input: PBMCs. Receptors originate from a man aged 25-45 years in good health and CMV-seronegative. CDR3s include the opening cysteine and the closing phenylalanine or tryptophan. A D gene is named only where the DNA matches it firmly. Only part of the rows carry a size: once, few, many, or a class if the clone is expanded.

J gene,D gene,V gene,clone size,CDR3 length,CDR3 protein,CDR3 DNA
TRBJ2-5,TRBD1,TRBV7-7,few,16,CASSLAGGDTQETQYF,TGTGCTAGCAGCTTAGCAGGGGGCGACACCCAAGAGACCCAGTACTTC
TRBJ2-6,.,TRBV7-2,.,18,CASSLAARGGSGANVLTF,TGTGCCAGCAGCCTAGCGGCCAGGGGTGGCTCTGGGGCCAACGTCCTGACTTTC
TRBJ1-3,TRBD1,TRBV6-5,.,14,CASRTGGKINTIYF,TGTGCCAGCAGGACAGGGGGGAAGATAAACACCATATATTTT
TRBJ2-7,.,TRBV6-5,.,15,CASSYADSLFYEQYF,TGTGCCAGCAGTTACGCTGACTCGCTATTCTACGAGCAGTACTTC
TRBJ2-1,.,TRBV6-1,few,14,CASRQGSAYNEQFF,TGTGCCAGCAGGCAGGGTTCGGCCTACAATGAGCAGTTCTTC
TRBJ2-2,.,TRBV27,.,15,CASRKAGLNTGELFF,TGTGCCAGCAGGAAAGCGGGTCTTAACACCGGGGAGCTGTTTTTT
TRBJ1-3,.,TRBV7-6,.,15,CASSEQGSSGNTIYF,TGTGCCAGCAGCGAGCAGGGATCCTCTGGAAACACCATATATTTT
TRBJ2-7,.,TRBV28,.,14,CASSFSLETYEQYF,TGTGCCAGCAGTTTCTCACTAGAAACCTACGAGCAGTACTTC
TRBJ1-1,TRBD1,TRBV7-9,.,14,CASSSDRDGTEAFF,TGTGCCAGCAGCTCGGACAGGGATGGCACTGAAGCTTTCTTT
TRBJ2-1,TRBD2,TRBV5-1,.,13,CASRLAGAGEQFF,TGCGCCAGCAGGCTAGCGGGAGCAGGTGAGCAGTTCTTC
TRBJ1-5,.,TRBV6-6,.,13,CASSYTRDQPQHF,TGTGCCAGCAGTTACACGAGGGATCAGCCCCAGCATTTT
TRBJ2-3,TRBD2,TRBV4-1,once,17,CASSQIGTSGVGDTQYF,TGCGCCAGCAGCCAAATCGGGACTAGCGGCGTGGGGGATACGCAGTATTTT
TRBJ2-1,TRBD1,TRBV6-4,.,17,CASSDLHRGRADNEQFF,TGTGCCAGCAGTGACCTGCACAGGGGCCGCGCGGACAATGAGCAGTTCTTC
TRBJ1-4,.,TRBV10-3,.,13,CAISAQGGEKLFF,TGTGCCATCAGTGCGCAAGGGGGTGAAAAACTGTTTTTT
TRBJ2-5,.,TRBV10-3,.,14,CAISELGAQETQYF,TGTGCCATCAGTGAGTTGGGAGCACAAGAGACCCAGTACTTC
TRBJ1-1,.,TRBV6-5,.,14,CASSYSQGLTEAFF,TGTGCCAGCAGTTATTCCCAGGGACTCACTGAAGCTTTCTTT
TRBJ1-1,.,TRBV28,.,15,CASSLPRVSRAEAFF,TGTGCCAGCAGTTTACCACGGGTCTCGAGGGCTGAAGCTTTCTTT
TRBJ2-1,TRBD1,TRBV5-6,.,16,CASWEEGQGKDNEQFF,TGTGCCAGCTGGGAAGAGGGACAGGGAAAGGACAATGAGCAGTTCTTC
TRBJ1-1,.,TRBV7-3,.,15,CASSSGAGPATEAFF,TGTGCCAGCAGCTCGGGAGCGGGCCCGGCCACTGAAGCTTTCTTT
TRBJ2-5,TRBD2,TRBV5-6,few,14,CASSLGGGPETQYF,TGTGCCAGCAGCTTGGGGGGGGGACCAGAGACCCAGTACTTC
TRBJ2-7,TRBD2,TRBV7-2,.,17,CASSPLGLAGFSYEQYF,TGTGCCAGCAGCCCCCTGGGACTAGCGGGATTTTCCTACGAGCAGTACTTC
TRBJ1-1,TRBD1,TRBV7-9,.,13,CASSFRGRTEAFF,TGTGCCAGCAGCTTCAGGGGGCGAACTGAAGCTTTCTTT
TRBJ1-3,.,TRBV7-9,.,14,CASSTRGQGNTIYF,TGTGCCAGCAGCACAAGAGGACAGGGAAACACCATATATTTT
TRBJ1-2,.,TRBV2,.,10,CASIKLGYTF,TGTGCCAGCATCAAGCTGGGCTACACCTTC
TRBJ1-6,.,TRBV11-2,.,13,CASSLGSSLSLHF,TGTGCCAGCAGCTTAGGTTCCTCACTGTCCCTCCACTTT
TRBJ2-7,.,TRBV2,.,15,CASTISRQGTYEQYF,TGTGCCAGCACTATCTCCAGGCAGGGAACCTACGAGCAGTACTTC
TRBJ2-7,TRBD1,TRBV9,.,14,CASSARDSPTEQYF,TGTGCCAGCAGCGCCCGGGACAGTCCGACCGAGCAGTACTTC
TRBJ2-7,.,TRBV6-1,.,11,CASRTAYEQYF,TGTGCCAGCAGGACAGCCTACGAGCAGTACTTC
TRBJ2-7,TRBD2,TRBV9,.,18,CASSVGLAGLSKNYEQYF,TGTGCCAGCAGCGTAGGACTAGCGGGACTCTCAAAAAACTACGAGCAGTACTTC
TRBJ2-3,TRBD1,TRBV19,.,15,CASSTGTGGPDTQYF,TGTGCCAGTAGTACGGGGACAGGGGGCCCAGATACGCAGTATTTT
TRBJ2-3,.,TRBV7-2,.,14,CASSLASGTDTQYF,TGTGCCAGCAGCTTAGCGTCTGGCACAGATACGCAGTATTTT
TRBJ2-7,.,TRBV11-2,.,14,CASSSLTSFYEQYF,TGTGCCAGCAGCTCTCTGACTTCTTTCTACGAGCAGTACTTC
TRBJ2-1,TRBD2,TRBV29-1,once,15,CSVAGGRSSYNEQFF,TGCAGCGTAGCGGGAGGGAGGTCATCATACAATGAGCAGTTCTTC
TRBJ2-4,TRBD2,TRBV15,.,15,CATSRGRGDKNIQYF,TGTGCCACCAGCAGAGGTCGGGGGGATAAAAACATTCAGTACTTC
TRBJ1-1,TRBD1,TRBV4-1,.,13,CASSRTGDAEAFF,TGCGCCAGCAGCCGGACAGGGGACGCTGAAGCTTTCTTT
TRBJ1-1,TRBD1,TRBV4-1,.,17,CASSHGSWTGGVTEAFF,TGCGCCAGCAGCCACGGGAGTTGGACAGGGGGCGTGACTGAAGCTTTCTTT
TRBJ2-7,.,TRBV18,few,15,CASSPPLRGPYEQYF,TGTGCCAGCTCACCACCACTGAGAGGGCCCTACGAGCAGTACTTC
TRBJ1-2,TRBD1,TRBV6-5,.,14,CASSRGRGLDGYTF,TGTGCCAGCTCAAGGGGGCGGGGTTTGGATGGCTACACCTTC
TRBJ2-7,.,TRBV6-6,.,14,CASSYGGLTYEQYF,TGTGCCAGCAGTTACGGCGGGCTGACCTACGAGCAGTACTTC
TRBJ2-5,.,TRBV21-1,.,12,CASSQTQETQYF,TGTGCCAGCAGCCAGACTCAAGAGACCCAGTACTTC
TRBJ1-3,TRBD1,TRBV6-1,few,14,CASLTGGAGNTIYF,TGTGCCAGTCTGACAGGGGGGGCTGGAAACACCATATATTTT
TRBJ1-5,.,TRBV21-1,few,16,CASSARGQRVNQPQHF,TGTGCCAGCAGCGCCAGGGGGCAGAGGGTTAATCAGCCCCAGCATTTT